The rows below give T cell receptor beta chains drawn from one sample of a study of PD-L1 blockade in urothelial cancer. Only in-frame clones appear in the TCRdb table, and some are missing; sequencing was by immunoSEQ multiplex PCR. The sample yields around 93,000 clones, approximately 82% seen once. Here the sequenced sample was PBMCs, taken around atezolizumab (anti-PD-L1) treatment. Receptor source: a man aged 70 or older with urothelial cancer. CDR3s leave out the opening cysteine and the closing phenylalanine or tryptophan. The order of the fields is clone size, D gene, J gene, V gene, CDR3 protein. A D gene is named only where the DNA matches it firmly. Not all rows give a size; the values are once, few, many and, for expanded clones, a class.

once	-	TRBJ1-2	TRBV4-1	ASSQAGRAGIYGYT
few	-	TRBJ1-2	TRBV7-2	ASSYVGAYYGYT
-	-	TRBJ1-5	TRBV5-1	ASSLDGGAGQPQH
-	TRBD2	TRBJ2-7	TRBV19	ASSMGRVGSSYEQY
-	TRBD1	TRBJ2-7	TRBV19	ASSTGTGLSYEQY
-	TRBD1	TRBJ2-1	TRBV29-1	SVRRDRDNEQF
once	-	TRBJ1-1	TRBV7-9	ASNQDRGTEAF
-	TRBD1	TRBJ1-2	TRBV6-6	ASSLGTANYGYT
-	-	TRBJ1-2	TRBV6-1	ASSENGNSYGYT
-	-	TRBJ2-1	TRBV10-1	ASSEGGAAEQF
-	TRBD1	TRBJ2-7	TRBV5-6	ASSPGTGVGDEQY
-	-	TRBJ2-3	TRBV2	ASSPGLGTDTQY
-	-	TRBJ1-2	TRBV19	ASSIASGNYGYT
-	TRBD2	TRBJ2-1	TRBV7-9	ASSLSSGGSNEQF
-	-	TRBJ1-2	TRBV29-1	SVDGTSAGNYGYT
-	TRBD2	TRBJ2-7	TRBV9	ASSPRGTSGREQY
-	TRBD2	TRBJ2-3	TRBV4-2	ASSQEQGRGGLSDTQY
once	TRBD2	TRBJ2-1	TRBV18	ASSRPGGPYNEQF
-	TRBD1	TRBJ2-2	TRBV10-3	AISGRTGGATGELF
-	TRBD1	TRBJ2-7	TRBV11-3	ASNKDRSYEQY
-	TRBD1	TRBJ1-6	TRBV4-2	VSSRQGAGNNSPLH
-	-	TRBJ1-6	TRBV11-2	ASSLDRPGNSPLH
-	TRBD2	TRBJ2-5	TRBV27	ASSFKRGVQETQY